This T cell receptor (beta chain) is from a study of response to subunit inactivated influenza vaccine. Germline loops: CDR1 LGHNA, CDR2 YNFKEQ. The V and J ends lost 3 bases and 4 bases, in that order; junction bases with no gene match: 7. The CDR3 length is 16 residues. Worth noting for this clonotype: Its antigen is not identified.

The study's findings and limits: Researchers suggested that each seasonal influenza vaccination recruits few new T cells.

TCRdb recomputed calls from the RT-PCR reads with MiXCR, one row per CDR3 protein. Here the sample spans about 700,000 distinct CDR3 sequences, about 15% being singletons. The receptor was isolated from a man in his fifties or sixties who received an inactivated influenza vaccine. The chain links TRBV4-2 to TRBJ2-3; 10 nucleotides agree with TRBD2. The sample was PBMCs from blood, taken approximately 15 days before vaccination. The CDR3 spells CASSHSAGGQADTQYF. As DNA, the CDR3 is TGTGCCAGCAGCCATTCAGCGGGAGGGCAGGCAGATACGCAGTATTTT.